These 22 T cell receptor beta chains were all obtained from the same sample, sequenced in a study of post-analysis software for immune sequencing data. Notes on the study in general: With TRBV5-6, TRBV5-1 and TRBV20-1 included, a handful of TRBV segments were more frequent in patients than in controls.

Unique molecular identifiers featured in each of the TCR beta cDNA libraries. TCRdb ran MiXCR on the PCR reads and lists one entry per CDR3 protein. Of approximately 690,000 distinct CDR3 sequences detected, roughly three fifths appear once; the ten largest clones hold approximately 10%. These receptors have no known antigen. Sequenced input: blood. All receptors derive from a girl aged 2 to 10 with multiple sclerosis.

This clonotype showed up just a few times. This chain links TRBV12-3 or TRBV12-4 with TRBJ1-2; 9 nucleotides line up with TRBD1. Unmatched junction bases numbered 7, after V lost 3 bases and J lost 5 bases. The CDR3 has 15 amino acids. In DNA, the CDR3 is TGTGCCAGCAGTTTCCCGACAGGGGGGGGGTATGGCTACACCTTC. It codes for CASSFPTGGGYGYTF.

DNA of the CDR3: TGTGCCAGCAGTTACTCGGGGGTTAGCAATGAGCAGTTCTTC. Amino acids: CASSYSGVSNEQFF. The genes are TRBV6-6 and TRBJ2-1, with D perhaps being TRBD1 or TRBD2 (5 bases each). V was clipped by 0 bases and J by 6 bases, with 9 bases between them. The CDR3 is made up of 14 amino acids. Germline lookup yields CDR1 MNHNY and CDR2 SVGAGI (reference sequence).

This chain joins TRBV11-2 and TRBJ2-2, with TRBD2 identical over 16 bases. Germline trimming cut 5 bases from V and 10 bases from J; bases unmatched to any gene: 10. CDR3 size: 17 residues. Germline CDR1 and CDR2: SGHAT and FQNNGV. In DNA form, the CDR3 reads TGTGCCAGCAGCCTAATTTCGGGACTAGCGGGAGGGGAGGAGCTGTTTTTT. Translating it yields CASSLISGLAGGEELFF.

There are a few counts of this clonotype. The V and J genes are TRBV12-3 or TRBV12-4 and TRBJ2-1; tentatively, D is TRBD2 (5 bases). The CDR3 extends over 16 amino acids. V was shortened by 5 bases and J by 0 bases, with 14 bases between the two germline ends. In nucleotides, the CDR3 is TGTGCCAGCAGTGCCCGGGGAGATGCCTCCTACAATGAGCAGTTCTTC. Translated: CASSARGDASYNEQFF.

This clonotype was seen a handful of times. The chain employs TRBV6-2 or TRBV6-3 and TRBJ1-1; perhaps TRBD1 as D (5 bases). The ends were cut back, 0 bases at V and 5 bases at J, with 10 bases in the middle. Germline-derived CDR1 and CDR2 are MNHEY and SVGEGT. The CDR3 loop spans 14 amino acids. The CDR3 protein is CASSYSTSGTEAFF. Here the CDR3 DNA reads TGTGCCAGCAGTTACTCGACGTCAGGGACTGAAGCTTTCTTT.

There are a few counts of this clonotype. The chain recombines TRBV20-1 with TRBJ2-5; 7 bases fit TRBD1. The CDR3 loop spans 17 amino acids. After removal of 1 base from V and 5 bases from J, the junction contained 16 bases not matched to a gene. Germline CDR1 and CDR2: DFQATT and SNEGSKA (reference sequence). The chain's CDR3 is CSARVLLGQIFGETQYF. The CDR3, as DNA: TGCAGTGCTAGAGTGCTGCTGGGACAGATCTTCGGGGAGACCCAGTACTTC.

This chain uses TRBV28 with TRBJ2-3, with D possibly matching TRBD2 (6 bases). The germline V gene encodes CDR1 MDHEN and CDR2 SYDVKM. Trimming took 3 bases from V and 1 from J, leaving 11 bases between them. This CDR3 is built from 15 residues. DNA for the CDR3: TGTGCCAGCAGTTTTGGGGACTTAGGCACAGATACGCAGTATTTT. Protein: CASSFGDLGTDTQYF.

This clonotype was counted between two and nine times. The chain employs TRBV18 and TRBJ2-5, with 7 bases identical to TRBD2. Trimming cost V 2 bases and J 5 bases; bases outside gene matches: 5. Germline V gives CDR1 KGHSH, CDR2 LQKENI. This CDR3 is built from 14 residues. The CDR3 here is CASSPMEAGETQYF. CDR3 bases: TGTGCCAGCTCACCAATGGAAGCGGGGGAGACCCAGTACTTC.

The chain joins TRBV28 to TRBJ2-7, with 8 bases fitting TRBD2. The CDR3 covers 13 residues. The J segment lost 2 bases and the V segment lost 10 bases, leaving 7 bases of the junction unmatched. Per the germline V gene, CDR1 is MDHEN and CDR2 is SYDVKM. In DNA form, the CDR3 reads TGTGCCACCTCTAGCGGGCTTACCTACGAGCAGTACTTC. Its protein is CATSSGLTYEQYF. The variable domain in full, completed from reference TRBV28 and TRBJ2-7, reads DVKVTQSSRYLVKRTGEKVFLECVQDMDHENMFWYRQDPGLGLRLIYFSYDVKMKEKGDIPEGYSVSREKKERFSLILESASTNQTSMYLCATSSGLTYEQYFGPGTRLTVT.

The rearrangement links TRBV20-1 to TRBJ2-7, with 10 bases lining up with TRBD1. J lost 2 bases, V lost 6 bases, and 10 bases had no gene match. The CDR3 spans 15 residues. Germline V gene data show CDR1 as DFQATT and CDR2 as SNEGSKA (reference sequence). CDR3 amino acids: CSARTPGQGTYEQYF. Written as DNA, the CDR3 is TGCAGTGCAAGGACGCCGGGACAGGGGACCTACGAGCAGTACTTC.

The rearrangement joins TRBV6-2 or TRBV6-3 to TRBJ2-5; 8 bases map to TRBD2. Germline CDR1 reads MNHEY; CDR2 reads SVGEGT. J lost 1 base, V lost 0 bases, and 13 bases had no gene match. CDR3 length: 19 amino acids. The DNA of the CDR3 is TGTGCCAGCAGTTACTCGATGCAGCGGGGGTCCACCTCCCAAGAGACCCAGTACTTC. It yields the protein CASSYSMQRGSTSQETQYF.

The V gene is TRBV7-3, the J gene TRBJ1-1; D might be TRBD1 (5 bases). Germline CDR1 SGHTA, CDR2 FQGTGA. The V and J ends lost 5 bases and 4 bases respectively, with 11 bases between them. This CDR3 contains 13 residues. Here the CDR3 DNA reads TGTGCCAGCAGCCGGATCGGGGGCACTGAAGCTTTCTTT. The encoded protein is CASSRIGGTEAFF.

CDR3 sequence: CASSEAKASGVGPYNEQFF. CDR3 DNA sequence: TGTGCCAGCAGTGAAGCGAAGGCTAGCGGGGTAGGGCCCTACAATGAGCAGTTCTTC. The J gene is TRBJ2-1, the V gene TRBV6-1, with TRBD2 identical over 9 bases. Germline loops: CDR1 MNHNS, CDR2 SASEGT. V was clipped by 0 bases and J by 2 bases; unmatched bases: 11. CDR3 length: 19 residues.

The chain is built from TRBV2 and TRBJ2-7, with TRBD1 as a possible D gene (5 bases). The V gene's germline CDR1 is SNHLY and CDR2 FYNNEI. Trimming shortened V by 4 bases and J by 3 bases, and 7 bases separated the two germline ends. The length of the CDR3 is 12 residues. CDR3 in amino acids: CASSGQIYEQYF. In DNA, the CDR3 is TGTGCCAGCAGTGGACAGATCTACGAGCAGTACTTC.

This clonotype was found a few times. The V call is TRBV7-2, the J call TRBJ1-2; possibly TRBD1 for D (6 bases). The ends were cut back, 5 bases at V and 4 bases at J, with 14 bases in the middle. Germline V gene sequence: CDR1 SGHTA, CDR2 FQGNSA. The CDR3 spans 14 residues. CDR3: CASSLTGTLYGYTF. The CDR3 DNA sequence: TGTGCCAGCAGCCTGACAGGAACCCTCTATGGCTACACCTTC.

The chain carries TRBV20-1 and TRBJ2-3, with D unclear. Trimming shortened V by 7 bases and J by 1 base, and 6 bases separated the two germline ends. Per germline, CDR1 DFQATT and CDR2 SNEGSKA (reference sequence). The CDR3 totals 11 residues. The chain's CDR3 is CSGRGTDTQYF. CDR3 nucleotides: TGCAGTGGAAGGGGCACAGATACGCAGTATTTT.

This clonotype was detected once. This sequence joins TRBV12-3 or TRBV12-4 and TRBJ2-1; 7 bases align to TRBD1. CDR3 size: 15 residues. J was trimmed by 6 bases and V by 7 bases; bases with no gene match: 12. The CDR3 bases are TGTGCCAGCAACAAGAGGGGGCCCAACAGCAATGAGCAGTTCTTC. Protein product: CASNKRGPNSNEQFF.

This chain connects TRBV5-1 to TRBJ1-2; D not resolved. V was pared by 4 bases and J by 2 bases, with 21 bases between. Germline loops: CDR1 SGHRS, CDR2 YFSETQ. The CDR3 is 17 residues long. CDR3: CASSLRVPDFSNYGYTF. The CDR3 bases are TGCGCCAGCAGCCTCCGGGTCCCGGATTTTTCCAACTATGGCTACACCTTC.

The V and J genes are TRBV29-1 and TRBJ2-4; possibly TRBD1 or TRBD2 for D (6 bases each). This CDR3 comprises 14 residues. V dropped 2 bases and J dropped 9 bases, with 17 bases sitting between them. Germline lookup yields CDR1 SQVTM and CDR2 ANQGSEA. The CDR3 reads CSVEPGVEGGIQYF. Here the CDR3 DNA reads TGCAGCGTTGAACCTGGTGTCGAGGGGGGCATTCAGTACTTC.

The CDR3 reads CASSLVELAADNEQFF. The CDR3, as DNA: TGTGCCAGCAGCTTAGTCGAGCTAGCGGCTGACAATGAGCAGTTCTTC. This chain uses TRBV7-2 with TRBJ2-1; 7 positions match TRBD2. V shed 1 base and J 5 bases; nucleotides not matched to a gene: 8. The CDR3 covers 16 residues. Germline values: CDR1 SGHTA, CDR2 FQGNSA.

This clonotype was found a few times. The chain recombines TRBV15 with TRBJ1-2; 8 nucleotides align to TRBD1. Looked up from germline, CDR1 is LNHNV and CDR2 is YYDKDF (reference sequence). The CDR3 runs to 15 residues. The junction had 7 bases not matched to a gene; V was cut back by 3 bases and J by 4 bases. CDR3 DNA sequence: TGTGCCACCAGCAGGGCCGGACAGGGACTCTATGGCTACACCTTC. This sequence encodes CATSRAGQGLYGYTF. Based on the CDR3 plus reference TRBV15 and TRBJ1-2, the full variable domain is DAMVIQNPRYQVTQFGKPVTLSCSQTLNHNVMYWYQQKSSQAPKLLFHYYDKDFNNEADTPDNFQSRRPNTSFCFLDIRSPGLGDTAMYLCATSRAGQGLYGYTFGSGTRLTVV.

This rearrangement joins TRBV20-1 to TRBJ2-3; possibly TRBD1 for D (6 bases). Germline V gene data show CDR1 as DFQATT and CDR2 as SNEGSKA (reference sequence). The CDR3 covers 16 residues. Trimming cost V 4 bases and J 3 bases, with 20 bases left between them. CDR3 DNA sequence: TGCAGTGCTAATAAAGGAAAAGGGGGACGAACAGATACGCAGTATTTT. It yields the protein CSANKGKGGRTDTQYF.